This entry is about one T cell receptor (beta chain). What it binds is unknown. This sample was included in a study of lymphopenia after photon versus proton radiotherapy. Study results and caveats: Photon-treated patients lost naive T cells and TCR diversity; proton-treated stayed stable. Larger post-nadir TCR diversity loss correlated inversely with survival in deceased patients.

Sequenced by immunoSEQ multiplex PCR; TCRdb stores in-frame clones only, minus some. The data hold tens of thousands of clones, with 87% observed a single time. Germline assignment: CDR1 LGHNA and CDR2 YSLEER. CDR3 length: 15 amino acids. V lost 0 bases and J 5 bases, leaving 13 bases between the germline ends. Sequenced material: peripheral blood, taken from a patient treated with proton-based radiotherapy. V gene TRBV4-3 combines with J gene TRBJ1-1; a weak D match, TRBD1 (5 bases). The TCR was taken from a man older than 75 with esophageal cancer. The DNA for the CDR3 is TGCGCCAGCAGCCAAGATCTGGGGGGTTGGACTGAAGCTTTCTTT. Translated: CASSQDLGGWTEAFF.